These T cell receptor beta chains were read from a single sample in a study of T cell responses to AZD1222 COVID-19 vaccine. Assay: immunoSEQ multiplex PCR; the TCRdb copy retains only in-frame clones and omits some. The sample consists of about 110,000 clones, less than 95% of them appearing once. The material was peripheral blood, obtained 28 days after the second AZD1222 dose. The receptor source for this set is an adult who received the AZD1222 COVID-19 vaccine. The CDR3 runs from the conserved cysteine through the conserved F or W. Each record gives: V gene, CDR3 protein.

V: TRBV3-1/TRBV3-2
CDR3: CASSREGGSTEAFF

V: TRBV28
CDR3: CASSFAGGGNYGYTF

V: TRBV2
CDR3: CASRGGWPPLHF

V: TRBV5-6
CDR3: CASSPPLGREQYF

V: TRBV27
CDR3: CASSESLGASGNTIYF

V: TRBV6-5
CDR3: CASGTGQSKVEKLFF

V: TRBV4-1
CDR3: CASSRLLVGINEQYF

V: TRBV19
CDR3: CASALRFGDQPQHF

V: TRBV2
CDR3: CASRTEIYGYTF

V: TRBV29-1
CDR3: CSAAGTGGFRYEQYF

V: TRBV4-2
CDR3: CASSQVSATNEKLFF

V: TRBV12-3/TRBV12-4
CDR3: CASRRTLANEQFF

V: TRBV7-2
CDR3: CASSLGLRATGEKLFF

V: TRBV7-9
CDR3: CASSLWQTTGELFF

V: TRBV2
CDR3: CASSRQGAVKGNTIYF

V: TRBV6-5
CDR3: CASSRRGVKLFF

V: TRBV10-3
CDR3: CAISESGTEAFF

V: TRBV11-3
CDR3: CASAGGASDTGELFF

V: TRBV20-1
CDR3: CSAPSYNEQFF

V: TRBV6-2/TRBV6-3
CDR3: CASSRPGQGNEKLFF

V: TRBV6-5
CDR3: CASSPWGPSPLHF

V: TRBV3-1/TRBV3-2
CDR3: CASRTAANYGYTF

V: TRBV5-1
CDR3: CASSPRDGDTQYF

V: TRBV6-1
CDR3: CASSETGMNTEAFF

V: TRBV9
CDR3: CASSPGTGGIDEAFF